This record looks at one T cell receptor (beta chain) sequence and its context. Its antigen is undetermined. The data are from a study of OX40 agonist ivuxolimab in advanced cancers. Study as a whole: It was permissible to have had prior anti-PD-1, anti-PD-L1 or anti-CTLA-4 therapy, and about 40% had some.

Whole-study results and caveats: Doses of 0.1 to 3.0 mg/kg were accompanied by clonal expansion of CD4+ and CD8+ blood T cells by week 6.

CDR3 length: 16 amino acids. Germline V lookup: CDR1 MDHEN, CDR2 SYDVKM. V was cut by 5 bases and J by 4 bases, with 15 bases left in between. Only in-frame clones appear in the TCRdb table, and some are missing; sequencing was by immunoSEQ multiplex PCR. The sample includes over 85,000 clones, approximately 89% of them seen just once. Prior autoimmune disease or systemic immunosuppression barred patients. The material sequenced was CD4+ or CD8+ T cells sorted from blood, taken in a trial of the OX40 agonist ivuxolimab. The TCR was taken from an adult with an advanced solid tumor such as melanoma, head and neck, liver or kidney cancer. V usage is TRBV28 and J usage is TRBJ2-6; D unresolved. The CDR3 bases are TGTGCCAGCAGTCCCCCGACGTCTCTGGGGGCCAACGTCCTGACTTTC. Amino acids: CASSPPTSLGANVLTF.